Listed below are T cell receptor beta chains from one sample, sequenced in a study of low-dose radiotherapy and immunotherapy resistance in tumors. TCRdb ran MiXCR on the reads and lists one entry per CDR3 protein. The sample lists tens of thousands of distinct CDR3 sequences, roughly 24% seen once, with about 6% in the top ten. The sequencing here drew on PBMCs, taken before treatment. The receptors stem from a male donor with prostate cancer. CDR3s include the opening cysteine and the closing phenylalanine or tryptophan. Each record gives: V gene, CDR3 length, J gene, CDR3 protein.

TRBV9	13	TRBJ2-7	CASSVESPYEQYF
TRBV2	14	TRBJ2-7	CASGVGGYSYEQYF
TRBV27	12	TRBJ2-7	CASIGGAYEQYF
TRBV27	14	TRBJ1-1	CASSLEGANTEAFF
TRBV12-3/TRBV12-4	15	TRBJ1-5	CASSFTGDSNQPQHF
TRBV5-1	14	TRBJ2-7	CASSFQGSSYEQYF
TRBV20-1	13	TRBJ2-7	CSASGQGAGEQYF
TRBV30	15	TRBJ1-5	CAWSTGTGGSWPQHF
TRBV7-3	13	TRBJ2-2	CAVRGGSTGELFF
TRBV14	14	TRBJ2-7	CASSLSIPSAEQYF
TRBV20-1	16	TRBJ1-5	CSASPPGQGYNQPQHF
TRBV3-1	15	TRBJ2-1	CASSQAGAGSNEQFF
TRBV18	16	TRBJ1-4	CASSSRGQGTNEKLFF
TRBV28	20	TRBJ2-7	CASSRDSVRGSPAGVHEQYF
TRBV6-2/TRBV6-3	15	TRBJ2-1	CASRAGGPPYNEQFF
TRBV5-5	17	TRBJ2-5	CASSLRSGTVDRETQYF
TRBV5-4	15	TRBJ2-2	CASSLGMGYTGELFF
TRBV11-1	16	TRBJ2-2	CASSLARVQNTGELFF
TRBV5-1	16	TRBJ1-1	CASSGGTGLSGTEAFF
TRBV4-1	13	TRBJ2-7	CASSRDRGGEQYF
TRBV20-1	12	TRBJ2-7	CSARRLEYEQYF
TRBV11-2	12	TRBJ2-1	CASSLVYHEQFF
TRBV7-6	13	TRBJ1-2	CASSLGSAGGYTF
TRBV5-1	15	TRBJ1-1	CASSSSGTQNTEAFF
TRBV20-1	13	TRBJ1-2	CSAGDSPGHGYTF
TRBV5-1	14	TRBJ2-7	CASSQGPRGDEQYF
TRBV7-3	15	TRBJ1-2	CASSPTSGGAGGYTF
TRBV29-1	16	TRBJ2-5	CSVDSSGREGGETQYF
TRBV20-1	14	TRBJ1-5	CSARDYGGNQPQHF
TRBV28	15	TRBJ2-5	CATNKGFSPRETQYF
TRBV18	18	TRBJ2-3	CASSPLVGERGSTDTQYF
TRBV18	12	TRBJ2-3	CASSFSTDTQYF
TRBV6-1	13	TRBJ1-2	CASSEALHGGYTF
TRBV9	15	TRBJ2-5	CASSATTSTQETQYF
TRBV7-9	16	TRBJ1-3	CASSSSPGHRGNTIYF